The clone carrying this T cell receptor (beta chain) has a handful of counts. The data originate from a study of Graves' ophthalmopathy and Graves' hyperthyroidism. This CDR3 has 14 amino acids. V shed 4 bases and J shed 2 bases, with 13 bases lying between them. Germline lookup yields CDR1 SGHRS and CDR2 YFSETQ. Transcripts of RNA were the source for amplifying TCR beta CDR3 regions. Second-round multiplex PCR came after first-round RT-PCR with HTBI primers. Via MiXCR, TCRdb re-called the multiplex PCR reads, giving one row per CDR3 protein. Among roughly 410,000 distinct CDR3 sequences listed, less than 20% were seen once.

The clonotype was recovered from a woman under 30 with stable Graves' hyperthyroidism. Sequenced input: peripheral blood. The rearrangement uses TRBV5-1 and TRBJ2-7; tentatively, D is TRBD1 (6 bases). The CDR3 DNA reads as TGCGCCAGCAGCAGTCCAGGGGTACCCTACGAGCAGTACTTC. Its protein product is CASSSPGVPYEQYF. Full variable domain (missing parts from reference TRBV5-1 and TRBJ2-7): KAGVTQTPRYLIKTRGQQVTLSCSPISGHRSVSWYQQTPGQGLQFLFEYFSETQRNKGNFPGRFSGRQFSNSRSEMNVSTLELGDSALYLCASSSPGVPYEQYFGPGTRLTVT.